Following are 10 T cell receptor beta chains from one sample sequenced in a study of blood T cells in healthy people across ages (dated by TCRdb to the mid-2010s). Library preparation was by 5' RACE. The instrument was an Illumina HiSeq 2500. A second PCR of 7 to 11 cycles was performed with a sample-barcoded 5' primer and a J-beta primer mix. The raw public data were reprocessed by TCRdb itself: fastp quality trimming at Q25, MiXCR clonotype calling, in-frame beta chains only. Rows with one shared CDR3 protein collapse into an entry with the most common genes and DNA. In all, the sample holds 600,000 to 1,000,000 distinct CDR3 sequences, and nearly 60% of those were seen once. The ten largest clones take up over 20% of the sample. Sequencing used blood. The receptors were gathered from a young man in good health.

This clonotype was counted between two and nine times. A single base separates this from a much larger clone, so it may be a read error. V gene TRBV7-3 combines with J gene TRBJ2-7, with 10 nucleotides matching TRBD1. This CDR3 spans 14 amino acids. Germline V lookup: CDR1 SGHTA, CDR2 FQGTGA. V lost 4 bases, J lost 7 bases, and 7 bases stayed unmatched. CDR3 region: CASSYGQGDNEQYF. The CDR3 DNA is TGTGCCAGCAGCTATGGACAGGGGGACAATGAGCAGTACTTC.

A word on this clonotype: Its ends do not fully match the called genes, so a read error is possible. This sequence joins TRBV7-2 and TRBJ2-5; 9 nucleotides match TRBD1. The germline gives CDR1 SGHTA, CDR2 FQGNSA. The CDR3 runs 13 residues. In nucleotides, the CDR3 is TGTGCCTGCAGCGTGGGACAGGGAGCCGTGCAGTACTTC. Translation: CACSVGQGAVQYF.

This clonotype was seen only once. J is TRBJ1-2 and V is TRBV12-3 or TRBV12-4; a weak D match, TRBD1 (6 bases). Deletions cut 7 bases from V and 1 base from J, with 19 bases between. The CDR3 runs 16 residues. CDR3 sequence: CASTADSLLNNYGYTF. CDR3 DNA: TGTGCCAGCACCGCGGACAGCCTGCTAAATAACTATGGCTACACCTTC.

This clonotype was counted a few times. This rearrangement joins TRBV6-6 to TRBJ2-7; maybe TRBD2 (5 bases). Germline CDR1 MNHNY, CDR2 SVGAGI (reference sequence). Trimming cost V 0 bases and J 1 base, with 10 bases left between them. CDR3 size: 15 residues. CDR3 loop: CASSYSGGPSYEQYF. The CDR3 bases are TGTGCCAGCAGTTACTCGGGCGGGCCGTCCTACGAGCAGTACTTC.

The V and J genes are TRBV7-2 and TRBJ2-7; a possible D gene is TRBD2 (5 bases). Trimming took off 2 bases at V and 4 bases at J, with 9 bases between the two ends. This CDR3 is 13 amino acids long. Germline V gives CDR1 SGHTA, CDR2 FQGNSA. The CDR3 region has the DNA TGTGCCAGCAGCTTATCCCCGGGGTACGAGCAGTACTTC. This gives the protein CASSLSPGYEQYF.

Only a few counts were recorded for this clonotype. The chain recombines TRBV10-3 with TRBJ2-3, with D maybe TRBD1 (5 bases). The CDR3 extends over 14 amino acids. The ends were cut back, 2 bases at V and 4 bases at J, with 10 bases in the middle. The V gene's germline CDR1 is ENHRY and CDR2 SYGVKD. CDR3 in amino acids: CAISEIGDSDTQYF. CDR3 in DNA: TGTGCCATCAGTGAGATAGGGGATTCAGATACGCAGTATTTT.

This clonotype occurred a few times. The CDR3 sequence is CASSRTGTNYGYTF. The CDR3 region has the DNA TGTGCCAGCAGCCGCACCGGGACCAACTATGGCTACACCTTC. The rearrangement joins TRBV3-1 to TRBJ1-2, with D maybe TRBD1 (5 bases). This CDR3 comprises 14 residues. Germline values: CDR1 LGHDT, CDR2 YNNKEL (reference sequence). Trimming took off 4 bases at V and 2 bases at J, with 11 bases between the two ends.

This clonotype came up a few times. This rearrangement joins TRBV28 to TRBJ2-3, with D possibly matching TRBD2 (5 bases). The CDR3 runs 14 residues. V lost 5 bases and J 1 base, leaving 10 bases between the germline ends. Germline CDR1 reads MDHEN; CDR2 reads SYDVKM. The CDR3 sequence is CASSVLSGTDTQYF. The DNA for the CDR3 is TGTGCCAGCAGTGTCCTTAGCGGCACAGATACGCAGTATTTT.

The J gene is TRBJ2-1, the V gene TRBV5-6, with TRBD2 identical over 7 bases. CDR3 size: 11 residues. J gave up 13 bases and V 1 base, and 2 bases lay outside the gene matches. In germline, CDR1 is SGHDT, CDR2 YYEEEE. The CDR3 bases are TGTGCCAGCAGCTTGCGGGGGGTCCAGTTCTTC. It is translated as CASSLRGVQFF.

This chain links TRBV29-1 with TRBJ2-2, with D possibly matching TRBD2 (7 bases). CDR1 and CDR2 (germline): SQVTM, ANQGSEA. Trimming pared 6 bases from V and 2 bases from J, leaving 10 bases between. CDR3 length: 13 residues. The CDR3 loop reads CSVGGGNTGELFF. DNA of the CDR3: TGCAGCGTGGGAGGGGGTAACACCGGGGAGCTGTTTTTT.